The source of this T cell receptor beta chain is a study of T cell responses to AZD1222 COVID-19 vaccine. Across the whole study: Second-dose intervals near 4 or 12 weeks were combined.

The CDR3 loop spans 11 amino acids. V was pared by 2 bases and J by 4 bases, with 2 bases between. Looked up from germline, CDR1 is MRHNA and CDR2 is SNTAGT. TCRdb keeps only in-frame clones here, not all; method: immunoSEQ multiplex PCR. There are some 150,000 clones in the sample; 70% to 90% occur only once, and around 16% lies in the top ten. Sequenced material: peripheral blood, taken on day 0 of AZD1222 vaccination. The clonotype comes from an adult in good health. The chain couples TRBV6-4 to TRBJ1-2; the D is unclear. The CDR3 DNA reads TGTGCCAGCAGTGACAGCTATGGCTACACCTTC. It codes for CASSDSYGYTF.